The 11 T cell receptor beta chains below were found in one sample sequenced in a study of Graves' ophthalmopathy and Graves' hyperthyroidism. Transcripts of RNA were the source for amplifying TCR beta CDR3 regions. RT-PCR with HTBI primers came first, then second-round multiplex PCR. TCRdb reprocessed the multiplex PCR reads with MiXCR, giving one entry per CDR3 protein. The sample contains hundreds of thousands of distinct CDR3 sequences, roughly 39% of which appear only once. Sequencing was performed on peripheral blood. The source of these receptors is an adult man with Graves' ophthalmopathy.

The chain recombines TRBV19 with TRBJ1-5; tentative D call: TRBD1 (5 bases). The V end lost 5 bases, the J end lost 4 bases, and 15 bases lay between the germline ends. The CDR3 contains 15 residues. CDR1 is LNHDA, CDR2 SQIVND, per germline (reference sequence). This CDR3 reads CASSVSGRQNQPQHF. In DNA form, the CDR3 reads TGTGCCAGTAGTGTGTCGGGAAGACAGAATCAGCCCCAGCATTTT.

This clonotype was observed many times. The chain carries TRBV11-2 and TRBJ2-5; no clear D. This CDR3 region has 14 residues. V lost 2 bases to trimming and J lost 2 bases, with 9 bases between them. Per germline, CDR1 SGHAT and CDR2 FQNNGV. The CDR3 DNA sequence: TGTGCCAGCAGCTTATTTTGGAGTCAAGAGACCCAGTACTTC. Its translation: CASSLFWSQETQYF. The variable domain in full, completed from reference TRBV11-2 and TRBJ2-5, reads EAGVAQSPRYKIIEKRQSVAFWCNPISGHATLYWYQQILGQGPKLLIQFQNNGVVDDSQLPKDRFSAERLKGVDSTLKIQPAKLEDSAVYLCASSLFWSQETQYFGPGTRLLVL.

In this sample, this clonotype turned up a few times. The V and J genes are TRBV19 and TRBJ1-3, with D maybe TRBD1 (5 bases). Per the germline V gene, CDR1 is LNHDA and CDR2 is SQIVND (reference sequence). The CDR3 consists of 15 residues. Trimming pared 1 base from V and 2 bases from J, leaving 9 bases between. The CDR3 reads CASSIVGGTGNTIYF. The CDR3 DNA reads as TGTGCCAGTAGTATAGTGGGGGGTACTGGAAACACCATATATTTT.

This clonotype has a handful of counts. The conserved final phenylalanine or tryptophan is absent from the CDR3, which likely points to a read error. No DNA is shown, since the ends of the CDR3 on it are uncertain; the CDR3 is the one TCRdb lists. The chain has TRBV10-3 and TRBJ1-4; the D segment call TRBD1 is taken from the table without a DNA check. Germline loops: CDR1 ENHRY, CDR2 SYGVKD. The CDR3 is 8 amino acids in total, end residues counted. Here the CDR3 reads CAISAPTG.

This clonotype has a count of ten or more. This rearrangement joins TRBV7-2 to TRBJ2-2; possible D gene TRBD1, 5 bases. Germline V gives CDR1 SGHTA, CDR2 FQGNSA. The CDR3 length is 13 residues. V lost 5 bases, J lost 6 bases, and 10 bases lay in between. The CDR3 reads CASSQTVAGELFF. CDR3 bases: TGTGCCAGCAGCCAGACAGTTGCCGGGGAGCTGTTTTTT.

The chain links TRBV5-6 to TRBJ1-1; D possibly corresponds to TRBD1 (6 bases). The ends were cut back, 4 bases at V and 6 bases at J, with 25 bases in the middle. This CDR3 comprises 17 residues. CDR1 and CDR2 (germline): SGHDT, YYEEEE. CDR3: CASSPTGYEYDRAEAFF. DNA of the CDR3: TGTGCCAGCAGCCCTACAGGGTATGAGTATGACCGCGCTGAAGCTTTCTTT.

The CDR3 DNA is TGTGCCAGCAGCTTAGCCGGGACAGGTCTAGAGACCCAGTACTTC. This sequence encodes CASSLAGTGLETQYF. The chain recombines TRBV7-8 with TRBJ2-5; 8 nucleotides line up with TRBD1. CDR3 length: 15 amino acids. With V trimmed by 0 bases and J by 4 bases, 4 bases remained unmatched. Germline loops: CDR1 SGHVS, CDR2 FQNEAQ.

V and J are TRBV11-3 and TRBJ1-3, with D perhaps TRBD1 (6 bases). The CDR3 runs 13 residues. Germline CDR1 reads SGHNT; CDR2 reads YENEEA. The germline V and J ends were trimmed by 4 bases and 4 bases, with 8 bases remaining between them. The CDR3 reads CASSSGTGNTIYF. The CDR3 region has the DNA TGTGCCAGCAGCTCGGGGACAGGAAACACCATATATTTT.

This clonotype was seen only a few times. V and J are TRBV6-2 or TRBV6-3 and TRBJ1-3; the D is unclear. The germline gives CDR1 MNHEY, CDR2 SVGEGT. V was cut by 2 bases and J by 0 bases, with 8 bases left in between. The CDR3 spans 15 residues. In DNA form, the CDR3 reads TGTGCCAGCAGTTACGTCGGGTACTCTGGAAACACCATATATTTT. The encoded protein is CASSYVGYSGNTIYF.

The chain uses TRBV12-3 or TRBV12-4 and TRBJ2-6; 7 nucleotides line up with TRBD1. This CDR3 spans 20 amino acids. V lost 3 bases, J lost 0 bases, and 14 bases stayed unmatched. CDR3 coding DNA: TGTGCCAGCAGTTTCCACACTCGGACAGGCACCCTCTCTGGGGCCAACGTCCTGACTTTC. Translating it yields CASSFHTRTGTLSGANVLTF.

This clonotype has at least ten counts. The CDR3 spells CASSLWQGDQPQHF. The CDR3, as DNA: TGTGCCAGCAGCTTGTGGCAGGGCGATCAGCCCCAGCATTTT. This chain connects TRBV5-6 to TRBJ1-5; a weak D match, TRBD1 (5 bases). CDR3 length equals 14 residues. Trimming took 1 base from V and 5 from J, leaving 10 bases between them. Germline assignment: CDR1 SGHDT and CDR2 YYEEEE. Supplemented by reference TRBV5-6 and TRBJ1-5, the full variable domain reads DAGVTQSPTHLIKTRGQQVTLRCSPKSGHDTVSWYQQALGQGPQFIFQYYEEEERQRGNFPDRFSGHQFPNYSSELNVNALLLGDSALYLCASSLWQGDQPQHFGDGTRLSIL.